The sequence of this T cell receptor beta chain was determined in a study of shared clonotypes between healthy human individuals. Trimming removed 4 bases at V and 0 bases at J, with 6 bases between. The germline V gene encodes CDR1 SNHLY and CDR2 FYNNEI. This CDR3 has 14 residues. Sequencing used immunoSEQ multiplex PCR; TCRdb keeps in-frame clones, though not all of them. The data contain about 2.5 million clones, 85% to 95% of them seen just once; the ten biggest clones take up about 0.41%. The chain is built from TRBV2 and TRBJ2-2; D not resolved. The specimen sequenced was naive CD4+ T cells from PBMCs. Subset described: CD45RA+ positively selected. The sequence derives from a young man in good health. Some clones in this sample may be carry-over from other donors' samples. The CDR3 sequence: CASSGRSNTGELFF. CDR3 DNA: TGTGCCAGCAGTGGGAGATCGAACACCGGGGAGCTGTTTTTT.